Each of the 11 T cell receptor beta chains below was sequenced from the same sample in a study of CD8 T cells in Susac syndrome. Random hexamers served to reverse transcribe roughly 0.45 to 1 ug RNA. TCRdb reprocessed the immunoSEQ multiplex PCR reads via MiXCR and lists one record per CDR3 protein. This repertoire shows some 80,000 distinct CDR3 sequences, just under 95% found once; its top ten account for 0.25% to 0.3%. Sequenced sample: CD8+ T cells from PBMCs. The source is a human donor in good health.

The chain carries TRBV27 and TRBJ2-1; 7 nucleotides agree with TRBD1. The CDR3 is 15 residues long. Looked up from germline, CDR1 is MNHEY and CDR2 is SMNVEV (reference sequence). The trim removed 6 bases at V and 0 bases at J, leaving 5 bases unmatched. The CDR3: CASSRDSSSYNEQFF. The CDR3 DNA is TGTGCCAGCAGCCGGGACAGCAGCTCCTACAATGAGCAGTTCTTC.

The V gene is TRBV20-1, the J gene TRBJ1-4; D may be TRBD1 (6 bases). The length of the CDR3 is 17 residues. The germline V and J ends were trimmed by 0 bases and 3 bases, with 17 bases remaining between them. CDR1 is DFQATT, CDR2 SNEGSKA, per germline (reference sequence). The CDR3 region is CSARDREGRGSNEKLFF. CDR3 sequence (DNA): TGCAGTGCTAGAGATCGGGAAGGGAGGGGGTCTAATGAAAAACTGTTTTTT.

The chain joins TRBV7-9 to TRBJ2-5, with D perhaps TRBD2 (6 bases). V lost 5 bases to trimming and J lost 5 bases, with 15 bases between them. Germline CDR1 is SEHNR and CDR2 is FQNEAQ (reference sequence). The length of the CDR3 is 14 residues. CDR3 sequence (DNA): TGTGCCAGCAGCCTTGGAGGGGCGAGGGAGACCCAGTACTTC. Its translation is CASSLGGARETQYF.

The V and J genes are TRBV7-9 and TRBJ2-4, with TRBD2 matching 12 bases. Germline-derived CDR1 and CDR2 are SEHNR and FQNEAQ (reference sequence). This CDR3 has 18 residues. V lost 2 bases to trimming and J lost 4 bases; unmatched junction nucleotides: 9. The CDR3 protein is CASSLLGLAGWAKNIQYF. The CDR3 DNA reads TGTGCCAGCAGCTTACTCGGACTAGCGGGATGGGCGAAAAACATTCAGTACTTC. Full variable domain (outside the CDR3, taken from reference TRBV7-9 and TRBJ2-4): DTGVSQNPRHKITKRGQNVTFRCDPISEHNRLYWYRQTLGQGPEFLTYFQNEAQLEKSRLLSDRFSAERPKGSFSTLEIQRTEQGDSAMYLCASSLLGLAGWAKNIQYFGAGTRLSVL.

The chain links TRBV6-2 or TRBV6-3 to TRBJ2-2; D unresolved. Germline CDR1 reads MNHEY; CDR2 reads SVGEGT. The V and J ends lost 5 bases and 1 base respectively, with 8 bases between them. The length of the CDR3 is 14 residues. The CDR3 coding sequence is TGTGCCAGCAGTCTAGACGGGAACACCGGGGAGCTGTTTTTT. It yields the protein CASSLDGNTGELFF.

This clonotype came up a few times. This chain links TRBV7-2 with TRBJ1-1; D remains unclear. The CDR3 consists of 13 residues. Per germline, CDR1 SGHTA and CDR2 FQGNSA. Trimming shortened V by 0 bases and J by 1 base, and 3 bases separated the two germline ends. DNA of the CDR3: TGTGCCAGCAGCTTAGCTGGGAACACTGAAGCTTTCTTT. It is translated as CASSLAGNTEAFF.

The chain couples TRBV5-1 to TRBJ2-5, with D perhaps matching TRBD2 (5 bases). V lost 0 bases to trimming and J lost 1 base, with 7 bases between them. The CDR3 is 14 residues long. From germline, CDR1 is SGHRS and CDR2 YFSETQ. For the CDR3, the DNA is TGCGCCAGCAGCTTGGGAAGCGGCCAAGAGACCCAGTACTTC. This translates into CASSLGSGQETQYF.

This rearrangement joins TRBV28 to TRBJ2-1; 9 bases line up with TRBD2. CDR1 is MDHEN, CDR2 SYDVKM, per germline. This CDR3 has 15 amino acids. V lost 5 bases to trimming and J lost 8 bases; unmatched junction nucleotides: 10. CDR3: CASSTASGVAHEQFF. The DNA of the CDR3 is TGTGCCAGCAGTACTGCTAGCGGGGTGGCTCATGAGCAGTTCTTC.

The genes are TRBV12-3 or TRBV12-4 and TRBJ2-1; no reliable D call. CDR3 length: 12 amino acids. The CDR3 is CEWRVSYNEQFF. CDR3 nucleotide sequence: TGTGAATGGCGCGTCTCCTACAATGAGCAGTTCTTC.

The chain links TRBV7-3 to TRBJ2-1; 7 bases align to TRBD2. The V and J ends lost 5 bases and 0 bases, in that order; junction bases with no gene match: 4. The germline V gene has CDR1 SGHTA and CDR2 FQGTGA. CDR3 size: 15 residues. The CDR3 here is CASSLSGSSYNEQFF. The CDR3 DNA is TGTGCCAGCAGCCTTAGCGGGTCCTCCTACAATGAGCAGTTCTTC.

The V call is TRBV27, the J call TRBJ1-1, with 11 nucleotides matching TRBD1. V dropped 4 bases and J dropped 3; count of bases not matched to a gene: 1. Per germline, CDR1 MNHEY and CDR2 SMNVEV (reference sequence). The CDR3 consists of 14 residues. CDR3 loop: CASSWTGGHTEAFF. CDR3 DNA sequence: TGTGCCAGCAGTTGGACAGGGGGCCACACTGAAGCTTTCTTT.